One and the same sample provided the 10 T cell receptor beta chains below, sequenced in a study of cytomegalovirus exposure and HLA in healthy donors. The assay was immunoSEQ multiplex PCR, and TCRdb's table has in-frame clones only and misses some. The table shows about 140,000 clones, with about 90% occurring only once. Source material: PBMCs. The receptors originated from a woman younger than 35 in good health and CMV-seropositive.

This chain joins TRBV5-1 and TRBJ2-7, with 8 positions matching TRBD1. V gave up 0 bases and J gave up 5 bases; unmatched junction bases: 7. Looked up from germline, CDR1 is SGHRS and CDR2 is YFSETQ. This CDR3 is built from 15 residues. The CDR3 here is CASSLGAGGSDEQYF. In DNA form, the CDR3 reads TGCGCCAGCAGCTTGGGGGCAGGGGGCTCGGACGAGCAGTACTTC.

The chain has TRBV27 and TRBJ1-2; 8 nucleotides agree with TRBD1. This CDR3 has 14 residues. The germline gives CDR1 MNHEY, CDR2 SMNVEV (reference sequence). V lost 5 bases, J lost 5 bases, and 7 bases stayed unmatched. CDR3 DNA: TGTGCCAGCAGTCCGCAGGGACAGGTTTATGGCTACACCTTC. Translated: CASSPQGQVYGYTF.

This chain joins TRBV28 and TRBJ1-5; 7 bases are shared with TRBD1. The CDR3 covers 14 residues. Per the germline V gene, CDR1 is MDHEN and CDR2 is SYDVKM. J was trimmed by 3 bases and V by 8 bases; bases with no gene match: 7. The CDR3 coding sequence is TGTGCCAGCTCCCAGGGGGGAGTCAATCAGCCCCAGCATTTT. It encodes CASSQGGVNQPQHF. The variable domain in full, completed from reference TRBV28 and TRBJ1-5, reads DVKVTQSSRYLVKRTGEKVFLECVQDMDHENMFWYRQDPGLGLRLIYFSYDVKMKEKGDIPEGYSVSREKKERFSLILESASTNQTSMYLCASSQGGVNQPQHFGDGTRLSIL.

The chain links TRBV6-5 to TRBJ1-1; perhaps TRBD1 as D (6 bases). From germline, CDR1 is MNHEY and CDR2 SVGAGI. The CDR3 runs 15 residues. V was pared by 8 bases and J by 1 base, with 17 bases between. The CDR3 reads CASSSGGTPNTEAFF. CDR3 nucleotide sequence: TGTGCCAGCTCATCGGGAGGGACACCGAACACTGAAGCTTTCTTT.

The J gene is TRBJ1-5, the V gene TRBV4-1; 7 nucleotides match TRBD1. The CDR3 is 15 amino acids. From germline, CDR1 is MGHRA and CDR2 YSYEKL. J was trimmed by 4 bases and V by 1 base; bases with no gene match: 4. DNA of the CDR3: TGCGCCAGCAGCCAAGGTGGGACAGTGAATCAGCCCCAGCATTTT. It codes for CASSQGGTVNQPQHF.

The genes are TRBV5-1 and TRBJ1-1; 10 bases fit TRBD1. The CDR3 totals 16 residues. Losses at the gene ends were 2 bases for V and 5 bases for J; bases not matched to a gene: 9. The V gene's germline CDR1 is SGHRS and CDR2 YFSETQ. CDR3 amino acids: CASSFISWTGGTEAFF. In DNA form, the CDR3 reads TGCGCCAGCAGCTTTATTTCGTGGACAGGGGGTACTGAAGCTTTCTTT. The whole variable domain, remainder taken from reference TRBV5-1 and TRBJ1-1, is KAGVTQTPRYLIKTRGQQVTLSCSPISGHRSVSWYQQTPGQGLQFLFEYFSETQRNKGNFPGRFSGRQFSNSRSEMNVSTLELGDSALYLCASSFISWTGGTEAFFGQGTRLTVV.

The chain is built from TRBV18 and TRBJ2-5; D is ambiguous. Trimming removed 1 base at V and 4 bases at J, with 7 bases between. This CDR3 has 13 residues. Germline-derived CDR1 and CDR2 are KGHSH and LQKENI. CDR3 sequence: CASSPLAIETQYF. CDR3 coding DNA: TGTGCCAGCTCACCACTAGCCATAGAGACCCAGTACTTC.

CDR3 coding DNA: TGTGCCAGCAGCTTAGGTGCGAGCCACACCGGGGAGCTGTTTTTT. It encodes CASSLGASHTGELFF. The rearrangement uses TRBV7-2 and TRBJ2-2; D ambiguous. CDR1 and CDR2 from the germline V gene are SGHTA and FQGNSA. The CDR3 runs to 15 residues. V was cut by 1 base and J by 3 bases, with 9 bases left in between.

This clone has a single count. The J gene is TRBJ2-3, the V gene TRBV28; 7 bases are shared with TRBD2. V dropped 6 bases and J dropped 2; count of bases not matched to a gene: 11. CDR3 length equals 16 residues. Germline CDR1 is MDHEN and CDR2 is SYDVKM. In DNA form, the CDR3 reads TGTGCCAGCAGGGCCAGCTGGGGAGGGACCACAGATACGCAGTATTTT. Translated, it gives CASRASWGGTTDTQYF.

This chain links TRBV2 with TRBJ2-7, with 13 bases lining up with TRBD2. The CDR3 is 18 amino acids. The germline CDR1 and CDR2 sequences are SNHLY and FYNNEI. V was pared by 6 bases and J by 0 bases, with 11 bases of the junction left unmatched. The CDR3 sequence is CASRGDGTSGMSSYEQYF. The CDR3 DNA reads TGTGCCAGCAGGGGGGACGGGACTAGCGGGATGAGCTCCTACGAGCAGTACTTC.